The TCR beta chain described here comes from a study of shared clonotypes between healthy human individuals. Measured with immunoSEQ multiplex PCR; TCRdb has only the in-frame clones, and not every one. The table has some 2 million clones, roughly 94% seen once; the top ten hold roughly 0.13%. Overall study results and limits: The genetic and exposure-history diversity represented was limited by few donors.

About this clone itself: The antigen remains unidentified.

The CDR3 has 15 residues. Germline V gene sequence: CDR1 KGHSH, CDR2 LQKENI. V dropped 3 bases and J dropped 5 bases, with 16 bases sitting between them. The TCR originated in a man between 18 and 35 years old in good health. Material for sequencing was naive CD4+ T cells sorted from blood. Subset meaning: CD45RA+ positively selected. This sequence joins TRBV18 and TRBJ1-1; tentatively, D is TRBD1 (6 bases). CDR3 sequence (DNA): TGTGCCAGCTCACCGCAGAGCAGGGGCGCAACTGAAGCTTTCTTT. Residues: CASSPQSRGATEAFF.